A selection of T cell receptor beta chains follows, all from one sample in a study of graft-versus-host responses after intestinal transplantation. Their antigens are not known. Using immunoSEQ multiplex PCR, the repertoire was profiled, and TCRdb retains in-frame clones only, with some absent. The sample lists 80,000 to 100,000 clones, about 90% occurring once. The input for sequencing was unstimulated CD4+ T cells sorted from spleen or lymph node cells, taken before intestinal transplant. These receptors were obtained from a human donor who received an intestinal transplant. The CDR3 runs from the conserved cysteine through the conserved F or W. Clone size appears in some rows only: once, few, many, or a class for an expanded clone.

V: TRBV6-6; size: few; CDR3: CASSWDRVGGNTIYF
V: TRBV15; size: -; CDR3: CATSRVRGQGYEQYF
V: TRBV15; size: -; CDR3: CATSSSGVTLHF
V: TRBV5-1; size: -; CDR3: CASSFGTQEQYF
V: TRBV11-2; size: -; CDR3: CASSLVWGGQVHPYEQYF
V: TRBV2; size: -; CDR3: CASTAGPLTANYGYTF
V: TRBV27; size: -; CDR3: CASSPGTGGAVSYEQYF
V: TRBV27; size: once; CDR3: CASSLQGTGGKNIQYF
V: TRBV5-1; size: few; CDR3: CASSLEWTGSSYEQYF
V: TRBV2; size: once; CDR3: CASSETGTMGGYTF
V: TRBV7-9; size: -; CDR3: CASSPGAGDYGYTF
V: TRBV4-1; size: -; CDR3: CASSPGPQGEKLFF
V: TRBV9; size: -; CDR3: CASERDRGNGGYTF
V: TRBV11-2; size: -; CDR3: CASSSDVGAYREGEQYF
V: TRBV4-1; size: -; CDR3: CASSRSGTGVEKLFF
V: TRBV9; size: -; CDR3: CASSATSGGYNEQFF
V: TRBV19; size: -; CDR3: CASRISPGQGSYEQYF
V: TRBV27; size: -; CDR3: CASGAETGELFF
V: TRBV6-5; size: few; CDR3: CASSYSGRANEQYF
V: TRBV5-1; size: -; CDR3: CASSLGPQLSGGLETQYF
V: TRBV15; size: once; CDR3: CATSGDRARVEQYF
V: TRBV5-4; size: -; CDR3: CASSPTGSETQYF
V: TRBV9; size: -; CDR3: CASSHPEGISGNTIYF
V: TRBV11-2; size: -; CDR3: CASSKRLVVSGNTIYF
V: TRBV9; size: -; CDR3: CASSMTTGDYGYTF
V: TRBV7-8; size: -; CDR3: CASSPQVIFYEQYF
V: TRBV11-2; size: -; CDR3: CASSGRGSPYNEQFF
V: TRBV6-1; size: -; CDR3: CASSSGQGGYTF
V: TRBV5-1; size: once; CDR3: CASSRLGDREDEQFF
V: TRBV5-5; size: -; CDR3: CASSLGAPGVAGELFF